The entry below gives a single T cell receptor (beta chain) sequence along with its context. Its antigen remains unidentified. The data originate from a study of T cells expressing NK-cell markers. Study context: Each TCR beta repertoire originated in sorted T cells that were CD3+CD56+NKG2C+, CD3+CD56+NKG2C- or CD3+CD56-NKG2C+. Out of eight donors sequenced, seven tested HCMV-seropositive and the remaining one seronegative.

Template switching by 5'RACE with UMIs generated the TCR beta cDNA. TCRdb reprocessed the 5' RACE reads and stores each CDR3 protein as one record, lacking DNA. This sample's table reports about 450,000 distinct CDR3 sequences. Findings and caveats of the study: The CD3+CD56-NKG2C+ fraction of a few donors was also led by these clonotypes.

The CDR3 is 14 residues long. The germline CDR1 and CDR2 sequences are DFQATT and SNEGSKA (reference sequence). The material sequenced was blood T cells: a sorted CD56 or NKG2C T cell subset, CD4+ or CD8+ T cells, or bulk PBMC T cells (not recorded which). The receptor's source is a woman aged 18-70 years in good health. V gene TRBV20-1 combines with J gene TRBJ2-2; TCRdb calls TRBD1, which cannot be checked without DNA. The CDR3: CSARRGVDTGELFF.